This TCR beta chain was retrieved from a study of T cell responses to AZD1222 COVID-19 vaccine. Generated by immunoSEQ multiplex PCR, the TCRdb table keeps only in-frame clones and is missing some. This sample has fewer than 200,000 clones; around 90% occur once, and the top ten carry under 14%. This CDR3 has 13 amino acids. Germline-derived CDR1 and CDR2 are SGHDT and YYEEEE. Trimming stripped 3 bases from V and 4 bases from J, with 11 bases between. Notes on the study in general: No repertoire was sampled before or during the peak T cell response, only after it. Possibly, clonal diversity was underestimated; donors were largely white British and included more females. Spike-specific TCR breadth rose after two AZD1222 doses, and depth rose as well.

Regarding this clone: Its matching antigen is unknown.

This rearrangement joins TRBV5-6 to TRBJ2-7; D possibly uses TRBD1 or TRBD2 (6 bases each). This receptor was identified in an adult who received the AZD1222 COVID-19 vaccine. The sequencing here drew on peripheral blood, taken 28 days after the second AZD1222 dose. The CDR3 sequence is CASSSGARYEQYF. The CDR3 DNA is TGTGCCAGCAGCTCGGGGGCGCGGTACGAGCAGTACTTC.